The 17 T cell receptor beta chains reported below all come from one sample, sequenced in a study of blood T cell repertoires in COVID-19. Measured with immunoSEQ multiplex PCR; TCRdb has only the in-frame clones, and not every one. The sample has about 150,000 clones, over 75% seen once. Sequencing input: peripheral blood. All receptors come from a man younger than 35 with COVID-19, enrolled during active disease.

CDR3 residues: CASSLPSYEQYF. The CDR3 bases are TGTGCCAGCAGTTTACCGTCTTACGAGCAGTACTTC. V and J are TRBV28 and TRBJ2-7; D gene unclear. Germline-derived CDR1 and CDR2 are MDHEN and SYDVKM. The CDR3 has 12 amino acids. V was trimmed by 2 bases and J by 4 bases, leaving 6 bases between them.

As DNA, the CDR3 is TGTGCCAGCAGCTGGGGGACTAGCGGGACTCATGAGCAGTTCTTC. As protein: CASSWGTSGTHEQFF. This rearrangement joins TRBV5-5 to TRBJ2-1, with 13 bases lining up with TRBD2. Germline CDR1 and CDR2: SGHKS and YYEKEE (reference sequence). V lost 3 bases, J lost 8 bases, and 5 bases stayed unmatched. This CDR3 has 15 residues.

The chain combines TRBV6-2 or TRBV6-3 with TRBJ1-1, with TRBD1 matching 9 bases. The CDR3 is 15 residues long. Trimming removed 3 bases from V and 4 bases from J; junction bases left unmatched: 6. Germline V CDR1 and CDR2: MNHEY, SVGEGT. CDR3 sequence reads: CASSYLGQGSTEAFF. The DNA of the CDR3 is TGTGCCAGCAGTTATCTCGGACAGGGGAGCACTGAAGCTTTCTTT.

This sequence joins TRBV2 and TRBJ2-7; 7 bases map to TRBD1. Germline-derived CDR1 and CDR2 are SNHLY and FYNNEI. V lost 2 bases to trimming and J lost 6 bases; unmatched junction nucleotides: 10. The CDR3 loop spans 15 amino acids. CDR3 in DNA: TGTGCCAGCAGTGAAACAGGACAGGCGTTTGGCGAGCAGTACTTC. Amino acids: CASSETGQAFGEQYF. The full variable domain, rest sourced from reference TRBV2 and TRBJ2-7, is EPEVTQTPSHQVTQMGQEVILRCVPISNHLYFYWYRQILGQKVEFLVSFYNNEISEKSEIFDDQFSVERPDGSNFTLKIRSTKLEDSAMYFCASSETGQAFGEQYFGPGTRLTVT.

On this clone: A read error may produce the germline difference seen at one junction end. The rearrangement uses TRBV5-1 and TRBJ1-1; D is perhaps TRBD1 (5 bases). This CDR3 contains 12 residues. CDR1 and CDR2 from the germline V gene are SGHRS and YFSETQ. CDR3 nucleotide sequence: TGCGCCAGCAGCTTGGCCGGGGGGAGCGCCGCCTTT. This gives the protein CASSLAGGSAAF.

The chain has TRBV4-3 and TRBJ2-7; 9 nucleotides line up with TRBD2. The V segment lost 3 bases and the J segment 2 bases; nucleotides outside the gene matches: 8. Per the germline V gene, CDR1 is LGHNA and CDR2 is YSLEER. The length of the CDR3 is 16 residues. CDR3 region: CASSQSGGTSPYEQYF. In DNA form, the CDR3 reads TGCGCCAGCAGCCAGTCGGGAGGGACTAGCCCCTACGAGCAGTACTTC.

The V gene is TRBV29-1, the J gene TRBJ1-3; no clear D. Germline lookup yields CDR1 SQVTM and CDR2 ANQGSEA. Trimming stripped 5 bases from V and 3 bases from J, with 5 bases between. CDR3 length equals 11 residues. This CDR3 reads CSVTSGNTIYF. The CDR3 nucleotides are TGCAGCGTTACCAGTGGAAACACCATATATTTT.

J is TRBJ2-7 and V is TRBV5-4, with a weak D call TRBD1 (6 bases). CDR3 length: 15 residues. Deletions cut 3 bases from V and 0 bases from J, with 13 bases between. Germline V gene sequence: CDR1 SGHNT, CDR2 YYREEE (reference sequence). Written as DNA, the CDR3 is TGTGCCAGCAGCTACCGGGACATGAGCTCCTACGAGCAGTACTTC. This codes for CASSYRDMSSYEQYF.

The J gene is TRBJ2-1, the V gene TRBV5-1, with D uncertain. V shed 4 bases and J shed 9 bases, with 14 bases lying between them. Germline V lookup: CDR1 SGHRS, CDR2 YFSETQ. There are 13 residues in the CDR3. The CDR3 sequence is CASSLVGLSEQFF. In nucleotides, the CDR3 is TGCGCCAGCAGCCTGGTGGGCCTCAGTGAGCAGTTCTTC.

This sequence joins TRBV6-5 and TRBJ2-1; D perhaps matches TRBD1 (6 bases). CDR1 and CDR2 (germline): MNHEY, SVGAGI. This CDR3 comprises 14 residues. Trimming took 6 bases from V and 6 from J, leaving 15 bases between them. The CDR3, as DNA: TGTGCCAGCAGCCTCAGGGGCTACGGCAATGAGCAGTTCTTC. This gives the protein CASSLRGYGNEQFF.

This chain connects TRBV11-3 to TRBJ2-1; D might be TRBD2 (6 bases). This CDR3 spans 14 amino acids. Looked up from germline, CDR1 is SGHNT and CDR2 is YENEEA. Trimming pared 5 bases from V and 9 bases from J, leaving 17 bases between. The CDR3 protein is CASSLSGPLAEQFF. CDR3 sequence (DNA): TGTGCCAGCAGCCTTAGCGGTCCTCTGGCTGAGCAGTTCTTC.

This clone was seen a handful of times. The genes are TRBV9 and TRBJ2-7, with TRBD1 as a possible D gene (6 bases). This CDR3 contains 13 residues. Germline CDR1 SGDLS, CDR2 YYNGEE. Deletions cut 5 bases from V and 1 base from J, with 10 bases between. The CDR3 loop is CASSGTGSYEQYF. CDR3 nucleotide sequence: TGTGCCAGCAGTGGCACAGGGTCCTACGAGCAGTACTTC.

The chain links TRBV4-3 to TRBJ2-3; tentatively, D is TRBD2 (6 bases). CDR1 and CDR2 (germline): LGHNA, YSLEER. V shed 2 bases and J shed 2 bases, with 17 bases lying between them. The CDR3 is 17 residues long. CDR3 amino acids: CASSQQRAAGPTDTQYF. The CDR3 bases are TGCGCCAGCAGCCAACAAAGGGCCGCGGGGCCCACAGATACGCAGTATTTT.

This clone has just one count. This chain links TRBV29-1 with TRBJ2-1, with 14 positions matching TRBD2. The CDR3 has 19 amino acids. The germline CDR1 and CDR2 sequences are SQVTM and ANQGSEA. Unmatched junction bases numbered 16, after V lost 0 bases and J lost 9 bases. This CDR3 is CSVEDPQGLAGVGLGEQFF. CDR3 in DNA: TGCAGCGTTGAAGATCCCCAGGGACTAGCGGGAGTGGGGTTAGGTGAGCAGTTCTTC.

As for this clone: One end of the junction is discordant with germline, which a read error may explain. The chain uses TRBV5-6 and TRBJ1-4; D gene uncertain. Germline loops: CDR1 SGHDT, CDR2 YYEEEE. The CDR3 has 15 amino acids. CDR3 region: CASSLRVSTNEKLLF. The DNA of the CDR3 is TGTGCCAGCAGCTTGCGGGTTTCAACGAATGAAAAACTGCTTTTT.

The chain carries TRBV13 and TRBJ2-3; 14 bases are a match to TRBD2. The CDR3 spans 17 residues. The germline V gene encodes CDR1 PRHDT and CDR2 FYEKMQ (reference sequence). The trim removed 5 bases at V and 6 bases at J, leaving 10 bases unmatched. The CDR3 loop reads CASSPGGTSGRGDTQYF. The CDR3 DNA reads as TGTGCCAGCAGCCCCGGGGGGACTAGCGGGAGAGGGGATACGCAGTATTTT. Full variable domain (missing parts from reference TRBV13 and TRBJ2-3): AAGVIQSPRHLIKEKRETATLKCYPIPRHDTVYWYQQGPGQDPQFLISFYEKMQSDKGSIPDRFSAQQFSDYHSELNMSSLELGDSALYFCASSPGGTSGRGDTQYFGPGTRLTVL.

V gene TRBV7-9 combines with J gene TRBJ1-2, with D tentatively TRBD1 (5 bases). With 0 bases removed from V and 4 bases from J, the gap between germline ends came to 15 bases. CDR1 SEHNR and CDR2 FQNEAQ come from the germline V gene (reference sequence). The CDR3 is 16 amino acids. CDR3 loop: CASSLASGHGGYGYTF. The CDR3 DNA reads TGTGCCAGCAGCTTAGCGTCGGGCCACGGGGGCTATGGCTACACCTTC. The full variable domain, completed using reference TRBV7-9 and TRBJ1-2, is DTGVSQNPRHKITKRGQNVTFRCDPISEHNRLYWYRQTLGQGPEFLTYFQNEAQLEKSRLLSDRFSAERPKGSFSTLEIQRTEQGDSAMYLCASSLASGHGGYGYTFGSGTRLTVV.